The entry below gives a single T cell receptor (beta chain) sequence along with its context. As yet, its antigen is unknown. TCRdb passed the reads through MiXCR, listing each CDR3 protein once. The table lists about 60,000 distinct CDR3 sequences, around 34% of them singletons. The CDR3 loop spans 16 amino acids. Germline CDR1 SGHTA, CDR2 FQGNSA. V dropped 4 bases and J dropped 0; count of bases not matched to a gene: 6. This sample is drawn from a study of T cell repertoires in cytomegalovirus infection. The overall study: Indicated by public TCR beta signatures were CMV infection and matching HLA type.

The specimen was PBMCs, sequenced either directly or after in vitro stimulation (not recorded which). The V and J genes are TRBV7-2 and TRBJ2-1; 7 bases match TRBD2. The clonotype originates from a human donor in good health (CMV status not recorded). Some clones in this sample may be carry-over from other donors' samples. The DNA for the CDR3 is TGTGCCAGCAGCTCCATTAGCGGGCGCTCCTACAATGAGCAGTTCTTC. It encodes CASSSISGRSYNEQFF.